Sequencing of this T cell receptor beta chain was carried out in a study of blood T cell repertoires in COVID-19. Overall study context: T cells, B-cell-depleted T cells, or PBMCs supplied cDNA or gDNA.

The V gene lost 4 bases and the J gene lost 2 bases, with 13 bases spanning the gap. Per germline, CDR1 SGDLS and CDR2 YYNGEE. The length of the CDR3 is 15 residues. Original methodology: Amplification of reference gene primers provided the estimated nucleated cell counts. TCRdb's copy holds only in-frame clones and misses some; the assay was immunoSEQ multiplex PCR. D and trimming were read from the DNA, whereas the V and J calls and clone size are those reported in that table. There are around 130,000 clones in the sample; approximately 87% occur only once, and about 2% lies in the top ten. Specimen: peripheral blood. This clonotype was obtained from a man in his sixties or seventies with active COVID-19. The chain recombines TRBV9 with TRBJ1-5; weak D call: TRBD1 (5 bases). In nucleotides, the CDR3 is TGTGCCAGCAGCCTGACAGATTCGGGCAATCAGCCCCAGCATTTT. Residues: CASSLTDSGNQPQHF.